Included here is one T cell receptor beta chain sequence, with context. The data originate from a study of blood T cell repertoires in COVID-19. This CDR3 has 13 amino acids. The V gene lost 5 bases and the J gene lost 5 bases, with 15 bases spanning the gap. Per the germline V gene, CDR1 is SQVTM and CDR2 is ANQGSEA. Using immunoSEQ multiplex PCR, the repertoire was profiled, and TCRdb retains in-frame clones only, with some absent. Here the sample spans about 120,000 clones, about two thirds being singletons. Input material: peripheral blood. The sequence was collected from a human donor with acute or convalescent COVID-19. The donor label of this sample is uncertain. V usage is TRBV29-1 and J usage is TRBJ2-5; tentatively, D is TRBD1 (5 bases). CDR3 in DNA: TGCAGCGTTAGGGGTGTGGGTCAGGAGACCCAGTACTTC. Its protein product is CSVRGVGQETQYF.